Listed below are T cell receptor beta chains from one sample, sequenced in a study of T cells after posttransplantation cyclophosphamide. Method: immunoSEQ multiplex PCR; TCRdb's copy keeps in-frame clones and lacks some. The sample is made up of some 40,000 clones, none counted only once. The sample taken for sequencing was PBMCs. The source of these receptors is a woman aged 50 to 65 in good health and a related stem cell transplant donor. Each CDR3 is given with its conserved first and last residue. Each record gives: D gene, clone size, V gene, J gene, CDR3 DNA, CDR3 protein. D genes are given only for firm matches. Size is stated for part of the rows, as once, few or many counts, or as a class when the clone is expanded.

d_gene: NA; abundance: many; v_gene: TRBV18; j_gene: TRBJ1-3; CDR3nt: TGTGCCAGCTCGGACAGCTCTGGAAACACCATATATTTT; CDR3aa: CASSDSSGNTIYF
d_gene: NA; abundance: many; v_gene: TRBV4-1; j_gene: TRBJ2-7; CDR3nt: TGCGCCAGCAGCCACTCCAGCTCGGGGGTAGAGCAGTACTTC; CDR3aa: CASSHSSSGVEQYF
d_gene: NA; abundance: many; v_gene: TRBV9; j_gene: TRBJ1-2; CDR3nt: TGTGCCAGCTCCCGGGATAGGACAGAGTATGGCTACACCTTC; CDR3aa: CASSRDRTEYGYTF
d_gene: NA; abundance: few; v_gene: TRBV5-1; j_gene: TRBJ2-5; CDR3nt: TGCGCCAGCAGCTTCCAGGGCGACCAAGAGGCCCAGTACTTC; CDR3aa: CASSFQGDQEAQYF
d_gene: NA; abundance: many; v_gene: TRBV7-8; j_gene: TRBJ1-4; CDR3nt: TGTGCCAGCAGTTACCTTGGGGGCACTAATGAAAAACTGTTTTTT; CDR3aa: CASSYLGGTNEKLFF
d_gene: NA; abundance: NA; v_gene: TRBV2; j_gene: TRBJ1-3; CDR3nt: TGTGCCAGCAGTGCTTCGGGAGGGACCAACACCATATATTTT; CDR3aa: CASSASGGTNTIYF
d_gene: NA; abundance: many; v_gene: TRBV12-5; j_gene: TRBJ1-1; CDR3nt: TGTGCTAGTGGTTTGGGCCATACAGGGGAAGCTTTCTTT; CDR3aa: CASGLGHTGEAFF
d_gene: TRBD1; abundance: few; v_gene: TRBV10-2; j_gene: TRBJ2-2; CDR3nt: TGCGCCAGCGGAGGTCGGGAAGGGGGCGTCGGACACCGGGGAGCTGTTTTT; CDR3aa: CASGGREGGVGHRGAVF
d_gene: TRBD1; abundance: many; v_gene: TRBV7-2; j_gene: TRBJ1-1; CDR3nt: TGTGCCAGCAGCTTAGCCGGCGGACAGGGCTGGACTGAAGCTTTCTTT; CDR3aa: CASSLAGGQGWTEAFF
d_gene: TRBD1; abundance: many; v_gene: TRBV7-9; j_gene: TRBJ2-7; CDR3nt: TGTGCCAGCAGCTGGGGTACGGGACAGGGCTACGAGCAGTACTTC; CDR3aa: CASSWGTGQGYEQYF
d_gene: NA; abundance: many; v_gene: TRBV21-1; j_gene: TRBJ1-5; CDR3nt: TGTGCCAGCACCAAACCAGGGGCCAATCAGCCCCAGCATTTT; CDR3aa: CASTKPGANQPQHF
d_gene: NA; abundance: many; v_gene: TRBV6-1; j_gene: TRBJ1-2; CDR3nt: TGTGCCAGCAGTGAAGGGGCAGGATTTTATGGCTACACCTTC; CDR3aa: CASSEGAGFYGYTF
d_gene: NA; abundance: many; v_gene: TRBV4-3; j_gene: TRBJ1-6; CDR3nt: TGCGCCAGCAGCCAAGAAACAGGGAATTCACCCCTCCACTTT; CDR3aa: CASSQETGNSPLHF
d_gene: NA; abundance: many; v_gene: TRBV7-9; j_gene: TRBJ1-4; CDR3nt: TGTGCCAGCAGTGCGCGCGGGCTAAATGAAAAACTGTTTTTT; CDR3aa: CASSARGLNEKLFF
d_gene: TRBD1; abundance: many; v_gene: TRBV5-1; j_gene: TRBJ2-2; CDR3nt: TGCGCCAGCAGCTTCAGGACAGGGGCGAACACCGGGGAGCTGTTTTTT; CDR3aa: CASSFRTGANTGELFF
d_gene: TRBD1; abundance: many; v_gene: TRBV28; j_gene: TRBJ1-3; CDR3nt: TGTGCCAGCAGTTTAGAGACAGGGCCCTCTGGAAACACCATATATTTT; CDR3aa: CASSLETGPSGNTIYF
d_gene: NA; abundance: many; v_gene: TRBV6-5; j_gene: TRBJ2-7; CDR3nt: TGTGCCAGCAGTTACTCGGGGCGTTACGAGCAGTACTTC; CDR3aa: CASSYSGRYEQYF
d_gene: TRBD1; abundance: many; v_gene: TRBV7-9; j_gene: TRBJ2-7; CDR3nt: TGTGCCAGCAGCCCGGGACAGAGGGACACCTACGAGCAGTACTTC; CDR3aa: CASSPGQRDTYEQYF
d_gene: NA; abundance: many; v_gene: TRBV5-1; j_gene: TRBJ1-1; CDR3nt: TGCGCCAGCAGCTCAGGGGTAGGAGGCACTGAAGCTTTCTTT; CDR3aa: CASSSGVGGTEAFF
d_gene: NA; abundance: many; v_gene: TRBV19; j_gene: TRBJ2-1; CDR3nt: TGTGCCAGTAGAGGATTGGGGGGAGGTTATATGGATGAGCAGTTCTTC; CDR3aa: CASRGLGGGYMDEQFF
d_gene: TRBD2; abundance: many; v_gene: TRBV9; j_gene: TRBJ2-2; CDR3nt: TGTGCCAGCAGCCCTGGGACTAGCGGGGGCAGGGGGGAGCTGTTTTTT; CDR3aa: CASSPGTSGGRGELFF
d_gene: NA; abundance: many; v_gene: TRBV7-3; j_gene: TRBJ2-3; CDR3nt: TGTGCCAGCAGCTTAACGGCCCATAGCACAGATACGCAGTATTTT; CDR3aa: CASSLTAHSTDTQYF
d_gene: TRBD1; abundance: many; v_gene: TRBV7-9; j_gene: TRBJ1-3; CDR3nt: TGTGCCAGCAGCGCCGACAGGGATCGCACTCCGGGAGGAAACACCATATATTTT; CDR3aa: CASSADRDRTPGGNTIYF
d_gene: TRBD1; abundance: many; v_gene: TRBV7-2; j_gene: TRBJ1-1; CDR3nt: TGTGCCAGCAGCTTGGGGACAGGGATTGAAGCTTTCTTT; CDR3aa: CASSLGTGIEAFF
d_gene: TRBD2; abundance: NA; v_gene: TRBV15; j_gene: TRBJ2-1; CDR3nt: TGTGCCACCAGCAGAGAGACTAGCGGGGGGATCAATGAGCAGTTCTTC; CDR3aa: CATSRETSGGINEQFF
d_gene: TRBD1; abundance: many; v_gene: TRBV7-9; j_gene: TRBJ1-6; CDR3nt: TGTGCCAGCACCACACAGGGGGGCTCACCCCTCCACTTT; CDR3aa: CASTTQGGSPLHF
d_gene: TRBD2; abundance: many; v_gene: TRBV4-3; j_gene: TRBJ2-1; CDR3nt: TGCGCCAGCAGCCCTCACCCAACTAGCGGGGGAAAGGAGCAGTTCTTC; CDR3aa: CASSPHPTSGGKEQFF
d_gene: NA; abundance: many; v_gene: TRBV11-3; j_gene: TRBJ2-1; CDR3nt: TGTGCCAGCAGCTTAGGTGGGGGGAACGACAATGAGCAGTTCTTC; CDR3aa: CASSLGGGNDNEQFF
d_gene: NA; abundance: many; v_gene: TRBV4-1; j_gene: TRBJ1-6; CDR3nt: TGCGCCAGCAGCTATAACCAGGGGCGCGAGTCACCCCTCCACTTT; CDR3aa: CASSYNQGRESPLHF
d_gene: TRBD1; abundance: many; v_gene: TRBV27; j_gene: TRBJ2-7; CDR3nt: TGTGCCAATAAATATCCGGGACAATTAGGGGGCTTGAACGAGCAGTACTTC; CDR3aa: CANKYPGQLGGLNEQYF
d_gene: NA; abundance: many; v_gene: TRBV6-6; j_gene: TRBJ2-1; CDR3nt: TGTGCCAGCAGTTCTCGCGGGGACTACAATGAGCAGTTCTTC; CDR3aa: CASSSRGDYNEQFF
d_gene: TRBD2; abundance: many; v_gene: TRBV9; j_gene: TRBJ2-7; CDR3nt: TGTGCCAGCAGCGCGGGAGGGCAACTCTACGAGCAGTACTTC; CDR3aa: CASSAGGQLYEQYF
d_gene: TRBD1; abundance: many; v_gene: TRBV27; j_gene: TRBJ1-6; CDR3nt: TGTGCCAGCAATCTAAGCCAGGGGGCGAATTCACCCCTCCACTTT; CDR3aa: CASNLSQGANSPLHF
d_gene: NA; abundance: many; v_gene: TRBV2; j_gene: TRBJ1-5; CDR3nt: TGTGCCAGCAGCCCGTGGGCGGGGGGTCGGAGCAATCAGCCCCAGCATTTT; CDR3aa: CASSPWAGGRSNQPQHF
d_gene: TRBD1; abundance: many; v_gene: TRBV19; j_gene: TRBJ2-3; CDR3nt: TGTGCCACTCCGGACAGGGATCAGGGGGATACGCAGTATTTT; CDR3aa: CATPDRDQGDTQYF
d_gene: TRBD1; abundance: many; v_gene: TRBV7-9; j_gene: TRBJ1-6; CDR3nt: TGTGCCAGCAGCTCCCAGGGACAGGCAAATTCACCCCTCCACTTT; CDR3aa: CASSSQGQANSPLHF
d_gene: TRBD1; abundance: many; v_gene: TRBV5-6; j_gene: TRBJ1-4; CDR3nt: TGTGCCAGCAGCTCTTTCCAGGGGGCGGTGGGGAGCGAAAAACTGTTTTTT; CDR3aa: CASSSFQGAVGSEKLFF
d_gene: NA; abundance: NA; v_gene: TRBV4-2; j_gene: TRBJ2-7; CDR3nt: TGTGCCAGCAGCCAAACAGTGCTCTCCTACGAGCAGTACTTC; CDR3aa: CASSQTVLSYEQYF
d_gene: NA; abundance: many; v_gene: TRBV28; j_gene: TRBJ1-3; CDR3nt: TGTGCCAGCAGCCACAGTGTCTCTGGAAACACCATATATTTT; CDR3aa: CASSHSVSGNTIYF
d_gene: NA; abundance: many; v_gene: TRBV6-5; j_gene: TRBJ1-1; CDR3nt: TGTGCCAGCAGGGATTTGACACGGAACACTGAAGCTTTCTTT; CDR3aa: CASRDLTRNTEAFF
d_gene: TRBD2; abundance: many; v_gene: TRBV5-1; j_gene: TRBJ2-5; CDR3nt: TGCGCCAGCAGCTCCCGACTAGCGGGGGGGGGTAAAGAGACCCAGTACTTC; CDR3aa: CASSSRLAGGGKETQYF
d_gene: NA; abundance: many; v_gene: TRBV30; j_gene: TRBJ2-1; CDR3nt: TGTGCCTGGGCGCGTTCTCATAGCTCCTACAATGAGCAGTTCTTC; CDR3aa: CAWARSHSSYNEQFF
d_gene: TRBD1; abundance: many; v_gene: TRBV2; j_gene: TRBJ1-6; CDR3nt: TGTGCCAGCAGTGAACAGGGGGTAAAAAATTCACCCCTCCACTTT; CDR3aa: CASSEQGVKNSPLHF
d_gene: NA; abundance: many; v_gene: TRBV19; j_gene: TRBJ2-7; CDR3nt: TGTGCCAGTAGTATGCGTGAGTTCTACGAGCAGTACTTC; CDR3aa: CASSMREFYEQYF
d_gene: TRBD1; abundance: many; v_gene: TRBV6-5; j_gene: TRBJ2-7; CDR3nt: TGTGCCAGCAGTACCAGACAGGGCTCCTACGAGCAGTACTTC; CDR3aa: CASSTRQGSYEQYF
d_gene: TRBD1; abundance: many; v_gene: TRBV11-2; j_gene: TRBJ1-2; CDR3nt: TGTGCCAGCAGCCCTCAGGGGGCGGGATACACCTTC; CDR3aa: CASSPQGAGYTF
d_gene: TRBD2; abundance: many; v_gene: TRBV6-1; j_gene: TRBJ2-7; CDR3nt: TGTGCCAGCAGTGATCTTCGGGGGGGGATCTCCGGGCAGTACTTC; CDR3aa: CASSDLRGGISGQYF
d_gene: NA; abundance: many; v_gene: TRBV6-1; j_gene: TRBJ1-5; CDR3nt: TGTGCCAGCGTAACAGGTGTTAATCAGCCCCAGCATTTT; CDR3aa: CASVTGVNQPQHF
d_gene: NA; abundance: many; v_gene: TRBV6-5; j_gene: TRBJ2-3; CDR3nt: TGTGCCAGCAGCGTGCGCAGGAGCACAGATACGCAGTATTTT; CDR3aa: CASSVRRSTDTQYF
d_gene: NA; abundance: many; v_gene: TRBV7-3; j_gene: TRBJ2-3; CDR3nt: TGTGCCAGCAGCTTAAGCGCGCACACAGATACGCAGTATTTT; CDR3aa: CASSLSAHTDTQYF
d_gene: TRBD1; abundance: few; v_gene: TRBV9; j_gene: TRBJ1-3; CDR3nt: TGTGCCAGCAGCGTAGGATCCGGGACAGGGATTTCCTCTGGAAACACCATATATTTT; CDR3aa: CASSVGSGTGISSGNTIYF
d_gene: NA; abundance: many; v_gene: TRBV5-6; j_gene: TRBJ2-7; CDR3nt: TGTGCCAGCAGCTTTCCCTTAAACCGGGTTTCGGAGGACGAGCAGTACTTC; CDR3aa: CASSFPLNRVSEDEQYF
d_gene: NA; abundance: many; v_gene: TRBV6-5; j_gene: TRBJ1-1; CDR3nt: TGTGCCAGCAGTTACCCAGGGGCCTTGAGCACTGAAGCTTTCTTT; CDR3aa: CASSYPGALSTEAFF
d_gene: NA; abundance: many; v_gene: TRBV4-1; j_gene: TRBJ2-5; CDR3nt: TGCGCCAGCAGCCAAATACAGCTCCAAGAGACCCAGTACTTC; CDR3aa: CASSQIQLQETQYF
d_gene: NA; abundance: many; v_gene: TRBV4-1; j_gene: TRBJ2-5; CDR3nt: TGCGCCAGCAGCCAAGATAGGATAGCAGAGACCCAGTACTTC; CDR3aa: CASSQDRIAETQYF
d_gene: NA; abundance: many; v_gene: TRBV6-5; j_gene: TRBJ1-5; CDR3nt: TGTGCCAGCAGTTACTCCGGACAGCTTAACAATCAGCCCCAGCATTTT; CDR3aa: CASSYSGQLNNQPQHF
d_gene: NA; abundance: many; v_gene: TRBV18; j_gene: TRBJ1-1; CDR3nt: TGTGCCAGCTCCCTCAGGGAAGGGGGCACTGAAGCTTTCTTT; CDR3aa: CASSLREGGTEAFF
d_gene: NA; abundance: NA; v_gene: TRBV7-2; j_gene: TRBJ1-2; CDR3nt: TGTGCCAGCAGCCCTGGATTACAGTATGGCTACACCTTC; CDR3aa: CASSPGLQYGYTF
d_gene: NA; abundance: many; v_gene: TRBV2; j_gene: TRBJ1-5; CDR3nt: TGTGCCAGCACTCAGGGCAATAATCAGCCCCAGCATTTT; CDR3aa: CASTQGNNQPQHF